These 25 T cell receptor beta chains were sequenced from one sample in a study of cytomegalovirus exposure and HLA in healthy donors. Both 60 Vbeta primers and 13 Jbeta primers went into the PCR. The assay was immunoSEQ multiplex PCR, and TCRdb's table has in-frame clones only and misses some. This table has some 190,000 clones, around 78% appearing once. The sequenced sample was PBMCs. These receptors were obtained from a woman in her 30s in good health and CMV-seropositive.

Comment on this clone: The identical CDR3 is also encoded by other nucleotide sequences in the sample. CDR3 sequence (DNA): TGTGCCAGCAGTAACACAGGGGGCACTGAAGCTTTCTTT. Its translation is CASSNTGGTEAFF. The chain joins TRBV6-1 to TRBJ1-1, with 8 nucleotides matching TRBD1. Germline trimming cut 5 bases from V and 4 bases from J; bases unmatched to any gene: 3. Looked up from germline, CDR1 is MNHNS and CDR2 is SASEGT. This CDR3 has 13 residues.

This clone has only a few counts. This chain links TRBV5-1 with TRBJ1-5; D gene uncertain. V was trimmed by 1 base and J by 4 bases, leaving 12 bases between them. This CDR3 region has 15 residues. Germline loops: CDR1 SGHRS, CDR2 YFSETQ. CDR3 sequence: CASSLSGDGNQPQHF. In DNA form, the CDR3 reads TGCGCCAGCAGCTTGTCCGGGGATGGGAATCAGCCCCAGCATTTT.

This clone was seen only a few times. V gene TRBV28 combines with J gene TRBJ1-5; TRBD1 is a possible D gene (6 bases). V was cut by 6 bases and J by 6 bases, with 9 bases left in between. CDR3 size: 12 residues. Germline assignment: CDR1 MDHEN and CDR2 SYDVKM. CDR3 loop: CASSDRPQPQHF. CDR3 in DNA: TGTGCCAGCAGCGACAGGCCTCAGCCCCAGCATTTT.

V gene TRBV7-3 combines with J gene TRBJ2-3; 7 bases fit TRBD2. This CDR3 contains 13 residues. Germline trimming cut 3 bases from V and 5 bases from J; bases unmatched to any gene: 2. The germline CDR1 and CDR2 sequences are SGHTA and FQGTGA. CDR3 amino acids: CASSLVAGDTQYF. The CDR3 DNA is TGTGCCAGCAGCTTGGTAGCGGGAGATACGCAGTATTTT.

The chain carries TRBV28 and TRBJ1-6, with D unclear. Germline V gives CDR1 MDHEN, CDR2 SYDVKM. The CDR3 extends over 14 amino acids. Trimming shortened V by 5 bases and J by 10 bases, and 15 bases separated the two germline ends. In nucleotides, the CDR3 is TGTGCCAGCAGTCCCGGGGTTTCGAGGTCACCCCTCCACTTT. This gives the protein CASSPGVSRSPLHF.

This clone was found a few times. The chain couples TRBV10-3 to TRBJ1-1; D gene ambiguous. This CDR3 has 15 residues. V dropped 8 bases and J dropped 1 base, with 17 bases sitting between them. Germline V lookup: CDR1 ENHRY, CDR2 SYGVKD. The CDR3 spells CAIARGGIENTEAFF. CDR3 nucleotide sequence: TGTGCCATCGCACGTGGAGGGATCGAGAACACTGAAGCTTTCTTT.

This CDR3 reads CASSGTSGNTIYF. The CDR3 nucleotides read TGTGCCAGCAGCGGCACCAGTGGAAACACCATATATTTT. The chain combines TRBV9 with TRBJ1-3; no firm D call. V gave up 3 bases and J gave up 3 bases, with 7 bases separating them. Germline CDR1 SGDLS, CDR2 YYNGEE. This CDR3 has 13 amino acids.

CDR3 coding DNA: TGTGCCAGTAGTATCGGGGGGGCCTCAGAGACCCAGTACTTC. This translates into CASSIGGASETQYF. The J gene is TRBJ2-5, the V gene TRBV19; the match to TRBD2 covers 8 bases. V gave up 3 bases and J gave up 4 bases; unmatched junction bases: 4. This CDR3 spans 14 amino acids. Germline CDR1 is LNHDA and CDR2 is SQIVND (reference sequence).

This chain uses TRBV10-3 with TRBJ2-1; 10 bases line up with TRBD1. In germline, CDR1 is ENHRY, CDR2 SYGVKD. With 6 bases clipped from V and 8 bases from J, the junction kept 7 bases outside the gene matches. The CDR3 length is 14 residues. For the CDR3, the DNA is TGTGCCATCAGCGAGGGACAGGGGATGGATGAGCAGTTCTTC. It codes for CAISEGQGMDEQFF.

The chain joins TRBV5-5 to TRBJ2-5, with D tentatively TRBD1 (6 bases). CDR1 is SGHKS, CDR2 YYEKEE, per germline (reference sequence). With 4 bases removed from V and 3 bases from J, the gap between germline ends came to 25 bases. The CDR3 has 18 residues. CDR3 sequence reads: CASSHLKQGFRAEETQYF. CDR3 in DNA: TGTGCCAGCAGCCACCTCAAACAGGGATTTCGGGCAGAAGAGACCCAGTACTTC.

The chain uses TRBV13 and TRBJ2-5; the match to TRBD1 covers 7 bases. Losses at the gene ends were 1 base for V and 5 bases for J; bases not matched to a gene: 4. Germline V gene data show CDR1 as PRHDT and CDR2 as FYEKMQ (reference sequence). The CDR3 length is 14 residues. The CDR3 coding sequence is TGTGCCAGCAGCTTAGTAGGGGGCCGGGAGACCCAGTACTTC. Its translation: CASSLVGGRETQYF.

The gene calls are TRBV28 and TRBJ1-2; D possibly corresponds to TRBD1 (6 bases). Trimming removed 5 bases at V and 8 bases at J, with 18 bases between. The CDR3 runs 14 residues. Per the germline V gene, CDR1 is MDHEN and CDR2 is SYDVKM. In nucleotides, the CDR3 is TGTGCCAGCAGTCAACGGGACACCAAGGGGGGCTACACCTTC. Protein: CASSQRDTKGGYTF.

J is TRBJ2-1 and V is TRBV9; 9 bases are a match to TRBD2. Germline V gene lookup returns CDR1 SGDLS and CDR2 YYNGEE. The CDR3 spans 15 residues. Germline trimming cut 7 bases from V and 8 bases from J; bases unmatched to any gene: 13. This CDR3 is CASGGRGRGGHEQFF. Here the CDR3 DNA reads TGTGCCAGCGGCGGTCGGGGGCGGGGGGGACATGAGCAGTTCTTC.

This chain uses TRBV5-1 with TRBJ2-7; the D is unclear. The V end was cut by 2 bases, the J end by 3 bases, with 9 bases between. This CDR3 has 13 residues. The germline V gene has CDR1 SGHRS and CDR2 YFSETQ. CDR3 coding DNA: TGCGCCAGCAGCTTTGGGCAGAGCTACGAGCAGTACTTC. As protein: CASSFGQSYEQYF.

The CDR3 sequence: CASSIPWDRGRAEAFF. The CDR3 coding sequence is TGTGCCAGTAGTATCCCCTGGGACAGGGGGCGTGCTGAAGCTTTCTTT. The chain has TRBV19 and TRBJ1-1, with 12 positions matching TRBD1. Germline-derived CDR1 and CDR2 are LNHDA and SQIVND (reference sequence). The CDR3 has 16 amino acids. V gave up 3 bases and J gave up 6 bases; unmatched junction bases: 8.

This clone was counted between two and nine times. J is TRBJ2-5 and V is TRBV30; 10 bases align to TRBD2. The CDR3 extends over 13 amino acids. J was trimmed by 4 bases and V by 1 base; bases with no gene match: 0. The germline gives CDR1 GTSNPN, CDR2 SVGIG (reference sequence). The DNA of the CDR3 is TGTGCCTGGAGTGGACTAGCGGGAGAGACCCAGTACTTC. It encodes CAWSGLAGETQYF.

This clone was seen a handful of times. The chain uses TRBV10-3 and TRBJ2-1, with TRBD2 matching 9 bases. The CDR3 totals 18 residues. The germline CDR1 and CDR2 sequences are ENHRY and SYGVKD. V was pared by 0 bases and J by 0 bases, with 6 bases of the junction left unmatched. CDR3 DNA: TGTGCCATCAGTGAGTCGGGACTAGCTTCAAGCTCCTACAATGAGCAGTTCTTC. This translates into CAISESGLASSSYNEQFF.

V and J are TRBV7-3 and TRBJ2-1; 10 bases match TRBD2. The ends lost 4 bases at V and 4 bases at J; junction bases unmatched: 4. CDR1 and CDR2 (germline): SGHTA, FQGTGA. CDR3 length: 15 residues. The CDR3 nucleotides are TGTGCCAGCAGCTCCGAGCGGGGGGGTTACAATGAGCAGTTCTTC. It is translated as CASSSERGGYNEQFF.

V is TRBV2 and J is TRBJ2-3; 9 positions agree with TRBD1. With V trimmed by 7 bases and J by 1 base, 15 bases remained unmatched. CDR1 and CDR2 (germline): SNHLY, FYNNEI. The CDR3 covers 18 residues. The DNA for the CDR3 is TGTGCCAGCAAAACCCCGGGGTTCTGGGACAGGGGCACAGATACGCAGTATTTT. Its protein product is CASKTPGFWDRGTDTQYF.

The rearrangement links TRBV5-4 to TRBJ2-2, with TRBD1 matching 8 bases. J lost 4 bases, V lost 0 bases, and 5 bases had no gene match. CDR3 length: 16 residues. CDR1 and CDR2 (germline): SGHNT, YYREEE (reference sequence). For the CDR3, the DNA is TGTGCCAGCAGCTTGGGGGGGGACAGGAGCACCGGGGAGCTGTTTTTT. This sequence encodes CASSLGGDRSTGELFF.

The rearrangement joins TRBV5-6 to TRBJ1-3; D ambiguous. CDR1 and CDR2 from the germline V gene are SGHDT and YYEEEE. The ends were cut back, 0 bases at V and 0 bases at J, with 7 bases in the middle. The CDR3 is 15 residues long. DNA for the CDR3: TGTGCCAGCAGCTTGGTCCTGAGCTCTGGAAACACCATATATTTT. Translating gives CASSLVLSSGNTIYF.

The V gene is TRBV7-3, the J gene TRBJ2-1, with 11 bases lining up with TRBD2. The CDR3 runs 13 residues. V shed 2 bases and J 14 bases; nucleotides not matched to a gene: 5. The germline gives CDR1 SGHTA, CDR2 FQGTGA. CDR3 sequence reads: CASSLLAGGVEFF. The DNA for the CDR3 is TGTGCCAGCAGCTTACTAGCGGGAGGTGTAGAGTTCTTC. The whole variable domain, remainder taken from reference TRBV7-3 and TRBJ2-1, is GAGVSQTPSNKVTEKGKYVELRCDPISGHTALYWYRQSLGQGPEFLIYFQGTGAADDSGLPNDRFFAVRPEGSVSTLKIQRTERGDSAVYLCASSLLAGGVEFFGPGTRLTVL.

This chain connects TRBV11-2 to TRBJ2-3; TRBD1 matches 7 bases. The CDR3 runs to 15 residues. With V trimmed by 2 bases and J by 2 bases, 4 bases remained unmatched. Germline V gene lookup returns CDR1 SGHAT and CDR2 FQNNGV. CDR3 sequence reads: CASSLRTGDTDTQYF. The CDR3 DNA reads TGTGCCAGCAGCTTAAGGACAGGCGACACAGATACGCAGTATTTT.

The table lists this clone with a count of one. The sample carries other DNA sequences with the same CDR3. This sequence joins TRBV7-9 and TRBJ1-1; TRBD1 aligns across 8 bases. Germline lookup yields CDR1 SEHNR and CDR2 FQNEAQ (reference sequence). This CDR3 is 14 amino acids long. V lost 1 base and J lost 8; bases outside the gene matches: 6. CDR3 nucleotides: TGTGCCAGCAGCTTAGAGACAGGGGTCACAGAAGCTTTCTTT. It translates to CASSLETGVTEAFF.

The chain joins TRBV5-6 to TRBJ2-1, with D uncertain. V lost 3 bases and J 1 base, leaving 11 bases between the germline ends. Germline CDR1 and CDR2: SGHDT and YYEEEE. The length of the CDR3 is 15 residues. CDR3: CASSSLIRSYNEQFF. Here the CDR3 DNA reads TGTGCCAGCAGCTCCCTTATTCGGTCCTACAATGAGCAGTTCTTC.